These T cell receptor beta chains were read from a single sample in a study of Ad26.COV2.S vaccination and SARS-CoV-2 variants. Sequenced by immunoSEQ multiplex PCR; TCRdb stores in-frame clones only, minus some. The table has 500,000 or so clones, 87% seen once. Sample: peripheral blood, taken in a trial of Ad26.COV2.S vaccine versus placebo. Receptors originate from a person aged 18-60 years who received the Ad26.COV2.S COVID-19 vaccine or a placebo. Both conserved end residues are part of each CDR3. A D gene is named only where the DNA matches it firmly.

TRBJ1-4,-,TRBV3-1/TRBV3-2,TGTGCCAGCAGCCAAGGGGTAAGGGGAGAAAAACTGTTTTTT,CASSQGVRGEKLFF
TRBJ1-2,-,TRBV7-8,TGTGCCAGCAGCTTAACGGACAGAGCTAACTATGGCTACACCTTC,CASSLTDRANYGYTF
TRBJ1-1,TRBD1,TRBV7-9,TGTGCCAGCAGCTTAGGGGACAGGGGGCGGGTCACTGAAGCTTTCTTT,CASSLGDRGRVTEAFF
TRBJ1-6,-,TRBV5-6,TGTGCCAGCAGCTTGGAGGGCAGGCGAAATTCACCCCTCCACTTT,CASSLEGRRNSPLHF
TRBJ1-1,-,TRBV6-2/TRBV6-3,TGTGCCAGCAGCTGGAAAATGAACACTGAAGCTTTCTTT,CASSWKMNTEAFF
TRBJ2-2,TRBD2,TRBV28,TGTGCCAGCTTTCTCAGCGGGAGTAACACCGGGGAGCTGTTTTTT,CASFLSGSNTGELFF
TRBJ2-3,TRBD2,TRBV12-3/TRBV12-4,TGTGCCAGCAGTTTATGGGCTAGCGGGCAGTATTTT,CASSLWASGQYF
TRBJ2-4,-,TRBV2,TGTGCCAGCCACGTGGGGCGTCCGGGCGGGTTTCAGTACTTC,CASHVGRPGGFQYF
TRBJ2-2,-,TRBV7-2,TGTGCCAGCAGCTTATCAGGCCTAGCCGCCACCGGGGAGCTGTTTTTT,CASSLSGLAATGELFF
TRBJ1-4,-,TRBV30,TGTGCCTGGAGTGGCAGGGGATATGAAAAACTGTTTTTT,CAWSGRGYEKLFF
TRBJ1-4,TRBD1,TRBV10-3,TGTGCCACTGCTTCCGGGACAGGGAATGAAAAACTGTTTTTT,CATASGTGNEKLFF
TRBJ2-2,-,TRBV19,TGTGCCAGTAGTGGAACGACAGTGAACACCGGGGAGCTGTTTTTT,CASSGTTVNTGELFF
TRBJ1-2,-,TRBV30,TGTGCCTGGAGTGTGACATATGGCTACACCTTC,CAWSVTYGYTF
TRBJ2-5,-,TRBV5-1,TGCGCCAGCAGCTTGGAAAGGGGGGAGACCCAGTACTTC,CASSLERGETQYF
TRBJ2-1,TRBD2,TRBV30,TGTGCCTGGACGGTAGGCGGGAGTCCGGGGGATGAGCAGTTCTTC,CAWTVGGSPGDEQFF
TRBJ1-1,-,TRBV23-1,TGCGCCAGCAGTCTACCCTTAGGCAGAACGAACACTGAAGCTTTCTTT,CASSLPLGRTNTEAFF
TRBJ1-4,-,TRBV28,TGTGCCAGCAGTTTAATCGTTAGTCCAACTAATGAAAAACTGTTTTTT,CASSLIVSPTNEKLFF